This TCR beta chain was profiled in a study of shared clonotypes between healthy human individuals. Broader study findings: Clonotype sharing across a few donors was observed for 4% to 6.5% of naive CD4 clonotypes.

Clones were read by immunoSEQ multiplex PCR, and TCRdb kept only the in-frame ones, dropping some. The table records 850,000 to 1,200,000 clones, about 74% of them present only once. The length of the CDR3 is 14 residues. Germline V gene data show CDR1 as MDHEN and CDR2 as SYDVKM. Trimming cost V 10 bases and J 0 bases, with 13 bases left between them. In regard to this clone: Antigen unknown.

V usage is TRBV28 and J usage is TRBJ1-3; D is perhaps TRBD1 (6 bases). Input material: memory CD4+ T cells sorted from blood. Subset indicated: CD45RA-negative fraction. The TCR originated in a man aged 18 to 29 in good health. The CDR3 bases are TGTGCCAACCCGGGACACTCCTCTGGAAACACCATATATTTT. The encoded protein is CANPGHSSGNTIYF.